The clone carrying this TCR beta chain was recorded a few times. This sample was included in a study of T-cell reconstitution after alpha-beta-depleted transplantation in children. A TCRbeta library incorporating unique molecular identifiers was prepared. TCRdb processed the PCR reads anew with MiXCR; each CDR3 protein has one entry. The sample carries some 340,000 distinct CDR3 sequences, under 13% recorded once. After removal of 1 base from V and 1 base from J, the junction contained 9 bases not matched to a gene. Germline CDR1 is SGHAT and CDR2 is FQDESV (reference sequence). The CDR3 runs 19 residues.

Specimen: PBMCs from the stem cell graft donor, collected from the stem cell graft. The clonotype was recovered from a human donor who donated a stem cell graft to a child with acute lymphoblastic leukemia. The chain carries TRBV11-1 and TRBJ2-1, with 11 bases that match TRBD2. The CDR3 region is CASSLGLGTSGRSYNEQFF. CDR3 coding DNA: TGTGCCAGCAGCTTAGGTTTGGGGACTAGCGGACGATCCTACAATGAGCAGTTCTTC.